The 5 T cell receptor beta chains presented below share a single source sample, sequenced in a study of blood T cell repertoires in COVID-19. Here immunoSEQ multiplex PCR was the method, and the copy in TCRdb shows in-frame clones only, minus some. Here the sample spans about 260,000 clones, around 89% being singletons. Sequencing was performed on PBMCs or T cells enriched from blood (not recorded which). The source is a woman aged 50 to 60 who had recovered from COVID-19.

CDR3 sequence: CAISESKTQYF. The CDR3 coding sequence is TGTGCCATCAGTGAGTCTAAGACCCAGTACTTC. The chain employs TRBV10-3 and TRBJ2-5; D unclear. V was trimmed by 0 bases and J by 6 bases, leaving 2 bases between them. Germline CDR1 and CDR2: ENHRY and SYGVKD. The CDR3 is 11 amino acids.

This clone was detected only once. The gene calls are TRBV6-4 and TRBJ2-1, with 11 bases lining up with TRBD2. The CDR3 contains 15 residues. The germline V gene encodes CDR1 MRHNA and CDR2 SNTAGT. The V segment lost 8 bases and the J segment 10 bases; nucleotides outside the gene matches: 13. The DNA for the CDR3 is TGTGCCAGCGGGGCCGGGACTAGCGGTCGCGAGGAGCAGTTCTTC. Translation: CASGAGTSGREEQFF.

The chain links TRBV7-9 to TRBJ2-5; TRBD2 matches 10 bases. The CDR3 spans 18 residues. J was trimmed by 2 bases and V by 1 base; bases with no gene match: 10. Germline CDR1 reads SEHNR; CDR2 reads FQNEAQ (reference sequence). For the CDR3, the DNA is TGTGCCAGCAGCTTAGGGAGGACTAGCGGAAGAGCTCAAGAGACCCAGTACTTC. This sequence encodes CASSLGRTSGRAQETQYF.

CDR3: CASSSLGPQSSYNEQFF. In nucleotides, the CDR3 is TGTGCCAGCAGCTCGCTTGGCCCACAGAGCTCCTACAATGAGCAGTTCTTC. This chain connects TRBV7-6 to TRBJ2-1; D not resolved. Trimming shortened V by 4 bases and J by 0 bases, and 16 bases separated the two germline ends. Germline V lookup: CDR1 SGHVS, CDR2 FNYEAQ. This CDR3 contains 17 residues.

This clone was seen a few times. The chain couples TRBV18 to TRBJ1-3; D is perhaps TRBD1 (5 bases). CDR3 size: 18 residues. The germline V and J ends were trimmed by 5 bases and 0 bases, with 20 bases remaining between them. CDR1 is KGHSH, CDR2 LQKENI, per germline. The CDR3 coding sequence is TGTGCCAGCTCAACAACCGGGACTAGTTCTTACTCTGGAAACACCATATATTTT. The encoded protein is CASSTTGTSSYSGNTIYF.